Listed below are T cell receptor beta chains from one sample, sequenced in a study of human T cells and chemical hapten exposure. TCRdb itself ran the RACE reads through MiXCR, one entry per CDR3 protein. The table records more than 90,000 distinct CDR3 sequences, 11% of them present only once. Sequences were derived from whole blood, sampled in connection with sensitization to the hapten diphenylcyclopropenone (DPC). These receptors originate from a woman between 35 and 50 years old with alopecia areata. Some clones in this sample may be carry-over from other donors' samples. The CDR3 runs from the conserved cysteine through the conserved F or W. The order of the fields is V gene, clone size, J gene, D gene, CDR3 DNA, CDR3 protein. The D gene is left open where the match is weak. Where a row states a size, it is once, few, many or the class of an expanded clone; other rows omit it.

TRBV20-1	few	TRBJ1-1	NA	TGCAGTGCTAGAGTGGCAGGGTTCGCTGAAGCTTTCTTT	CSARVAGFAEAFF
TRBV6-2/TRBV6-3	many	TRBJ1-2	NA	TGTGCCAGCAGTTACTCGATCGGGGGGTCTTACGGCTACACCTTC	CASSYSIGGSYGYTF
TRBV9	NA	TRBJ2-1	NA	TGTGCCAGCAGTACTAACGGGGCTCTGGGCAATGAGCAGTTCTTC	CASSTNGALGNEQFF
TRBV7-7	many	TRBJ2-7	NA	TGTGCCAGCAGCTTGGACCTACACTACGAGCAGTACTTC	CASSLDLHYEQYF
TRBV6-1	many	TRBJ2-1	NA	TGTGCCAGCAGTGAAGCTAGAACAGGGGAGCAGTTCTTC	CASSEARTGEQFF
TRBV2	many	TRBJ2-3	TRBD2	TGTGCCAGCAGGTGGCGGGGGATCACAGATACGCAGTATTTT	CASRWRGITDTQYF
TRBV18	many	TRBJ2-1	NA	TGTGCCAGCTCACCACCGCGAGCGTTATCCTACAATGAGCAGTTCTTC	CASSPPRALSYNEQFF
TRBV9	many	TRBJ1-1	NA	TGTGCCAGCAGCTCAGACTTGGTGAACACTGAAGCTTTCTTT	CASSSDLVNTEAFF
TRBV29-1	NA	TRBJ2-7	NA	TGCAGCTACTCAACAGGGTTCTACGAGCAGTACTTC	CSYSTGFYEQYF
TRBV24-1	many	TRBJ2-1	TRBD2	TGTGCCACCAGTGATCGACTAGCGGGAGATGAGCAGTTCTTC	CATSDRLAGDEQFF
TRBV7-2	NA	TRBJ2-3	NA	TGTGCCAGCACCAAAAATGGCCCAGATACGCAGTATTTT	CASTKNGPDTQYF
TRBV5-4	many	TRBJ2-2	TRBD2	TGTGCCAGCAGCTTCGGGACTAGTTCAGTAGGCGGGGAGCTGTTTTTT	CASSFGTSSVGGELFF
TRBV11-2	few	TRBJ1-2	TRBD1	TGTGCCAGCAGCCCCTGGTTGGACAGGGTCGATGGCTACACCTTC	CASSPWLDRVDGYTF
TRBV4-3	few	TRBJ2-2	NA	TGCGCCAGCAGCCAACCACAGGTGGGGGGAACCGGGGAGCTGTTTTTT	CASSQPQVGGTGELFF
TRBV20-1	large	TRBJ1-1	TRBD1	TGCAGTGCTAGCGGGGAGACAGGGGAGAACACTGAAGCTTTCTTT	CSASGETGENTEAFF
TRBV6-4	NA	TRBJ2-2	NA	TGTGCCAGCAGTGAGGCGACTACCGGGGAGCTGTTTTTT	CASSEATTGELFF
TRBV4-2	many	TRBJ1-2	NA	TGTGCCAGCAGCCAAGATTTGGGCCAGGGCAGGGGCTACACCTTC	CASSQDLGQGRGYTF
TRBV11-2	NA	TRBJ2-3	NA	TGTGCCACCCTGGCAGATACGCAGTATTTT	CATLADTQYF
TRBV6-1	few	TRBJ1-1	NA	TGTGCCAGCAGTGAAAGATGGGCAGGCGGCGCTGAAGCTTTCTTT	CASSERWAGGAEAFF
TRBV4-2	few	TRBJ2-1	TRBD2	TGTGCCAGCAGCCAAGTGGGTCCCGGAATAGCGGGGAACAATGAGCAGTTCTTC	CASSQVGPGIAGNNEQFF
TRBV18	many	TRBJ2-1	TRBD1	TGTGCCAGCTCACCAAGAATCGCAAGGGGACAGGGGGGCCGCGATGAGCAGTTCTTC	CASSPRIARGQGGRDEQFF
TRBV7-2	few	TRBJ2-7	TRBD2	TGTGCCAGCAGCCCGCCGACTAGCGGCAGCTCCTACGAGCAGTACTTC	CASSPPTSGSSYEQYF
TRBV6-5	NA	TRBJ1-1	NA	TGTGCCAGCACCAGGCGTGGGGGGAACACTGAAGCTTTCTTT	CASTRRGGNTEAFF
TRBV4-1	few	TRBJ2-1	TRBD1	TGCGCCAGCAGCCAAGAATCCGGGACAGGGATGCTGCAGTTCTTC	CASSQESGTGMLQFF
TRBV25-1	many	TRBJ1-4	NA	TGTGCCAGCAGTCCCTTGACAGTCGGTAATGAAAAACTGTTTTTT	CASSPLTVGNEKLFF
TRBV9	NA	TRBJ2-1	TRBD1	TGTGCCAGCAGCGTAGACCCCCCAGGGGGCCTCTACAATGAGCAGTTCTTC	CASSVDPPGGLYNEQFF
TRBV7-2	NA	TRBJ1-4	NA	TGTGCCAGCAGCTTACGAGAAAAACTGTTTTTT	CASSLREKLFF
TRBV5-1	few	TRBJ2-7	NA	TGCGCCAGCAGCTTGGTCACCGGCGGGGTCGAGCAGTACTTC	CASSLVTGGVEQYF
TRBV6-5	many	TRBJ1-1	NA	TGTGCCAGCAGTTACTCGGGAGGCACTGAAGCTTTCTTT	CASSYSGGTEAFF
TRBV4-1	NA	TRBJ2-1	NA	TGCGCCAGCAGCCAAGATAGGGCGTACAATGAGCAGTTCTTC	CASSQDRAYNEQFF
TRBV28	few	TRBJ1-1	TRBD1	TGTGCCAGCAGTTTAGTAGGGGGCGTGGGATTCACTGAAGCTTTCTTT	CASSLVGGVGFTEAFF
TRBV28	many	TRBJ1-1	NA	TGTGCCAGCAGACCCGGAGGGAGGGAAGCTTTCTTT	CASRPGGREAFF
TRBV6-6	many	TRBJ2-1	TRBD1	TGTGCCAGCAGTCCGGACAGGGAATATGAGCAGTTCTTC	CASSPDREYEQFF
TRBV18	many	TRBJ2-3	NA	TGTGCCAGCTCACCACTGGACGCGGCAGATACGCAGTATTTT	CASSPLDAADTQYF
TRBV6-2/TRBV6-3	few	TRBJ1-1	NA	TGTGCCAGCAGTTACACGGGGATAGGGAGGACTGAAGCTTTCTTT	CASSYTGIGRTEAFF
TRBV16	few	TRBJ1-5	NA	TGTGCCAGCAGCCAGGGATTAGGTCAGCCCCAGCATTTT	CASSQGLGQPQHF
TRBV11-3	few	TRBJ1-1	TRBD1	TGTGCCAGCAGCCCCAGGGGGGTGTCCACTGAAGCTTTCTTT	CASSPRGVSTEAFF
TRBV2	few	TRBJ2-5	NA	TGTGCCAGCAGTGGGACAGACCAAGAGACCCAGTACTTC	CASSGTDQETQYF
TRBV4-3	many	TRBJ2-3	NA	TGCGCCAGCAGCCAAGAGGGTCAGGACACAGATACGCAGTATTTT	CASSQEGQDTDTQYF
TRBV11-2	many	TRBJ2-1	NA	TGTGCCAGCAGCTTGGACCCCTATGAGCAGTTCTTC	CASSLDPYEQFF
TRBV25-1	NA	TRBJ2-5	NA	TGTGCCAGCGGGGACCGAGGGGAGACCCAGTACTTC	CASGDRGETQYF
TRBV7-2	NA	TRBJ1-1	NA	TGTGCCAGCAGCTCCACGGGCACTGAAGCTTTCTTT	CASSSTGTEAFF
TRBV6-2/TRBV6-3	many	TRBJ1-5	TRBD1	TGTGCCAGCAGCACAGGGGCCAACAATCAGCCCCAGCATTTT	CASSTGANNQPQHF
TRBV20-1	NA	TRBJ2-3	NA	TGCAGTGCATTGTTATTTCTGGACAGCCAAGATACGCAGTATTTT	CSALLFLDSQDTQYF
TRBV12-3/TRBV12-4	NA	TRBJ1-5	NA	TGTGCCAGCAGCCCCTCCCAGGGGAGGATCAATCAGCCCCAGCATTTT	CASSPSQGRINQPQHF
TRBV29-1	few	TRBJ1-1	NA	TGCAGCGTTACAGGTCCCAACACTGAAGCTTTCTTT	CSVTGPNTEAFF
TRBV7-2	few	TRBJ1-6	NA	TGTGCCAGCAGCCCACCGGACGGAGATAATTCACCCCTCCACTTT	CASSPPDGDNSPLHF
TRBV6-6	few	TRBJ2-2	TRBD2	TGTGCCAGCAAAGGTGCTAGCGGGGGGGCCACCGGGGAGCTGTTTTTT	CASKGASGGATGELFF
TRBV27	few	TRBJ1-2	NA	TGTGCCAGCCGTGCCACCCTTCCTAACTATGGCTACACCTTC	CASRATLPNYGYTF
TRBV20-1	many	TRBJ2-3	NA	TGCAGTGCTAGATTTTCCGCTAGCACAGATACGCAGTATTTT	CSARFSASTDTQYF
TRBV19	NA	TRBJ2-1	TRBD2	TGTGCCAGTAGTACCCAAGGCGGGAGTTCTTTTAATGAGCAGTTCTTC	CASSTQGGSSFNEQFF